Each of the 25 T cell receptor beta chains below was sequenced from the same sample in a study of cytomegalovirus exposure and HLA in healthy donors. The PCR used 60 Vbeta and 13 Jbeta primers. Clones were sequenced by immunoSEQ multiplex PCR, and TCRdb holds only the in-frame ones, with some missing. Of over 130,000 clones listed, around two thirds are singletons. Sequenced material: PBMCs. These receptors were taken from a male donor in good health and CMV-seronegative.

The genes are TRBV4-1 and TRBJ1-2, with TRBD1 matching over 8 bases. Germline-derived CDR1 and CDR2 are MGHRA and YSYEKL. The V gene end was trimmed by 4 bases and the J gene end by 2 bases; junction bases not matched to a gene: 0. The CDR3 has 13 amino acids. This CDR3 reads CASSRQGNYGYTF. The CDR3 region has the DNA TGCGCCAGCAGCCGACAGGGGAACTATGGCTACACCTTC.

This clone has only a few counts. V gene TRBV4-1 combines with J gene TRBJ1-1; 9 nucleotides align to TRBD1. There are 13 residues in the CDR3. Germline CDR1 is MGHRA and CDR2 is YSYEKL. Unmatched junction bases numbered 2, after V lost 3 bases and J lost 6 bases. The CDR3 region has the DNA TGCGCCAGCAGCCACCGACAGGGGGCTGAAGCTTTCTTT. Encoded protein: CASSHRQGAEAFF.

The CDR3 coding sequence is TGCAGTGCTAGCGGTTACAATGAGCAGTTCTTC. This gives the protein CSASGYNEQFF. The chain is built from TRBV20-1 and TRBJ2-1; no firm D call. Germline V gene sequence: CDR1 DFQATT, CDR2 SNEGSKA (reference sequence). The CDR3 covers 11 residues. Trimming stripped 3 bases from V and 4 bases from J, with 4 bases between.

The chain recombines TRBV4-3 with TRBJ2-7; perhaps TRBD1 as D (6 bases). The V and J ends lost 1 base and 1 base respectively, with 11 bases between them. This CDR3 is built from 15 residues. Germline lookup yields CDR1 LGHNA and CDR2 YSLEER. In DNA form, the CDR3 reads TGCGCCAGCAGCCAAGCACCCGGACAGTCCTACGAGCAGTACTTC. Protein: CASSQAPGQSYEQYF.

This chain connects TRBV28 to TRBJ1-5, with 7 bases lining up with TRBD1. CDR1 and CDR2 (germline): MDHEN, SYDVKM. The length of the CDR3 is 13 residues. After removal of 6 bases from V and 4 bases from J, the junction contained 3 bases not matched to a gene. The CDR3 DNA reads TGTGCCAGCAGGACGACAGGGAATCAGCCCCAGCATTTT. Translating it yields CASRTTGNQPQHF.

The genes are TRBV5-5 and TRBJ1-2; D is ambiguous. V shed 5 bases and J shed 4 bases, with 15 bases lying between them. The CDR3 sequence is 14 residues long. From germline, CDR1 is SGHKS and CDR2 YYEKEE (reference sequence). CDR3 in DNA: TGTGCCAGCAGTCTGCCGGGGTATTTCTATGGCTACACCTTC. Residues: CASSLPGYFYGYTF.

This clone was counted a single time. This chain joins TRBV14 and TRBJ1-5; D not certain. The V and J ends lost 4 bases and 5 bases respectively, with 9 bases between them. The germline gives CDR1 SGHDN, CDR2 FVKESK. There are 13 residues in the CDR3. The CDR3 DNA reads as TGTGCCAGCAGCCCCGGGCGGGATCAGCCCCAGCATTTT. This encodes CASSPGRDQPQHF.

This rearrangement joins TRBV28 to TRBJ2-7; possibly TRBD1 for D (6 bases). Germline V gene sequence: CDR1 MDHEN, CDR2 SYDVKM. The CDR3 runs 12 residues. V was cut by 5 bases and J by 3 bases, with 8 bases left in between. The CDR3 DNA reads TGTGCCAGCAGTGAGGGGGACTACGAGCAGTACTTC. It translates to CASSEGDYEQYF. The full variable domain, in which reference TRBV28 and TRBJ2-7 provide the parts outside the CDR3, is DVKVTQSSRYLVKRTGEKVFLECVQDMDHENMFWYRQDPGLGLRLIYFSYDVKMKEKGDIPEGYSVSREKKERFSLILESASTNQTSMYLCASSEGDYEQYFGPGTRLTVT.

The chain recombines TRBV7-3 with TRBJ1-1; D is perhaps TRBD1 (6 bases). This CDR3 is built from 13 residues. V gave up 5 bases and J gave up 5 bases, with 12 bases separating them. Germline CDR1 is SGHTA and CDR2 is FQGTGA. CDR3 sequence reads: CASSKQGRTEAFF. The CDR3 coding sequence is TGTGCCAGCAGCAAACAGGGAAGAACTGAAGCTTTCTTT.

V usage is TRBV6-6 and J usage is TRBJ1-3; TRBD1 is a possible D gene (5 bases). CDR1 MNHNY and CDR2 SVGAGI come from the germline V gene (reference sequence). This CDR3 region has 14 residues. V was shortened by 8 bases and J by 0 bases, with 11 bases between the two germline ends. The CDR3 bases are TGTGCCAGCTCGGGACTGAGCTCTGGAAACACCATATATTTT. The encoded protein is CASSGLSSGNTIYF.

This clone was found once. The chain is built from TRBV6-5 and TRBJ2-3; TRBD1 agrees at 9 bases. This CDR3 spans 15 amino acids. Germline values: CDR1 MNHEY, CDR2 SVGAGI. V lost 6 bases to trimming and J lost 2 bases; unmatched junction nucleotides: 6. DNA of the CDR3: TGTGCCAGCAGCGTACAGGGGGCTATCACAGATACGCAGTATTTT. This sequence encodes CASSVQGAITDTQYF.

This clone was counted a single time. V gene TRBV11-2 combines with J gene TRBJ1-1; the D gene is possibly TRBD1 (5 bases). Germline CDR1 and CDR2: SGHAT and FQNNGV. V was shortened by 1 base and J by 12 bases, with 15 bases between the two germline ends. The CDR3 is 13 amino acids. CDR3 region: CASSLVQGSGTFF. CDR3 sequence (DNA): TGTGCCAGCAGCTTAGTTCAGGGCTCCGGAACTTTCTTT.

The chain couples TRBV7-2 to TRBJ1-1, with TRBD1 matching over 12 bases. Germline V gene data show CDR1 as SGHTA and CDR2 as FQGNSA. CDR3 length: 14 residues. The V segment lost 0 bases and the J segment 11 bases; nucleotides outside the gene matches: 4. CDR3 bases: TGTGCCAGCAGCTTAGCGGGACAGGGGGCGCGTGCTTTCTTT. Protein product: CASSLAGQGARAFF. Supplemented by reference TRBV7-2 and TRBJ1-1, the full variable domain reads GAGVSQSPSNKVTEKGKDVELRCDPISGHTALYWYRQSLGQGLEFLIYFQGNSAPDKSGLPSDRFSAERTGGSVSTLTIQRTQQEDSAVYLCASSLAGQGARAFFGQGTRLTVV.

The rearrangement joins TRBV6-6 to TRBJ2-5; the D gene is possibly TRBD2 (5 bases). V shed 6 bases and J shed 0 bases, with 14 bases lying between them. The germline V gene encodes CDR1 MNHNY and CDR2 SVGAGI (reference sequence). The CDR3 is 15 residues long. CDR3 in amino acids: CASSSPTTYQETQYF. CDR3 DNA sequence: TGTGCCAGCAGCTCCCCGACTACGTACCAAGAGACCCAGTACTTC.

The chain carries TRBV10-3 and TRBJ1-6; 7 bases line up with TRBD1. The germline CDR1 and CDR2 sequences are ENHRY and SYGVKD. V lost 10 bases, J lost 7 bases, and 7 bases stayed unmatched. This CDR3 comprises 13 residues. The CDR3 sequence: CASRQGLNSPLHF. CDR3 in DNA: TGTGCCAGCCGACAGGGACTGAATTCACCCCTCCACTTT.

The J gene is TRBJ1-2, the V gene TRBV7-8; 7 bases agree with TRBD1. Germline CDR1 and CDR2: SGHVS and FQNEAQ. Trimming at V came to 5 bases and at J to 4 bases, leaving 7 bases not matched to a gene. The CDR3 length is 14 residues. CDR3 sequence reads: CASSARAGGYGYTF. The CDR3 nucleotides are TGTGCCAGCAGCGCGAGGGCAGGGGGCTATGGCTACACCTTC.

There are a few counts of this clone. The chain is built from TRBV2 and TRBJ1-6, with TRBD1 as a possible D gene (6 bases). The V and J ends lost 6 bases and 7 bases respectively, with 10 bases between them. Germline CDR1 and CDR2: SNHLY and FYNNEI. The CDR3 totals 13 residues. CDR3 amino acids: CASSGTKNSPLHF. The DNA for the CDR3 is TGTGCCAGCAGCGGGACAAAAAATTCACCCCTCCACTTT.

This rearrangement joins TRBV5-1 to TRBJ2-1; 7 positions match TRBD2. In germline, CDR1 is SGHRS, CDR2 YFSETQ. V shed 5 bases, J shed 8 bases, and the junction held 4 bases outside the gene matches. This CDR3 comprises 12 residues. In DNA, the CDR3 is TGCGCCAGCAGTTTTACTAGCGATGAGCAGTTCTTC. Translating it yields CASSFTSDEQFF.

V usage is TRBV5-5 and J usage is TRBJ1-2; D is possibly TRBD1 (5 bases). The CDR3 extends over 14 amino acids. The germline V gene has CDR1 SGHKS and CDR2 YYEKEE (reference sequence). The V and J ends lost 1 base and 4 bases respectively, with 11 bases between them. CDR3 in amino acids: CASSLQRQGYGYTF. The CDR3 DNA follows: TGTGCCAGCAGCTTGCAGAGGCAGGGCTATGGCTACACCTTC.

This clone was counted a few times. This rearrangement joins TRBV4-3 to TRBJ2-7; 7 bases agree with TRBD2. The CDR3 is made up of 15 amino acids. Per germline, CDR1 LGHNA and CDR2 YSLEER. V lost 1 base and J lost 3; bases outside the gene matches: 6. The CDR3, as DNA: TGCGCCAGCAGCCAAGGGTCACTAGCGAGCTACGAGCAGTACTTC. Translated, it gives CASSQGSLASYEQYF.

This clone is medium-sized. The CDR3 loop is CASSFSLGEQETQYF. In nucleotides, the CDR3 is TGTGCCAGCAGCTTTTCTCTAGGGGAACAAGAGACCCAGTACTTC. The gene calls are TRBV7-2 and TRBJ2-5; D may be TRBD1 (5 bases). The length of the CDR3 is 15 residues. Germline V gene data show CDR1 as SGHTA and CDR2 as FQGNSA. V lost 3 bases and J lost 2, with 13 bases in between.

This clone was counted only a few times. J is TRBJ1-4 and V is TRBV5-8, with 8 bases fitting TRBD1. V dropped 4 bases and J dropped 8; count of bases not matched to a gene: 13. Germline CDR1 and CDR2: SGHTS and YDEGEE. CDR3 length: 16 residues. CDR3 DNA sequence: TGTGCCAGCAGCCCCCCAGGGGGGACAGGACGGGAAAAACTGTTTTTT. Residues: CASSPPGGTGREKLFF.

This clone was seen a few times. The V call is TRBV19, the J call TRBJ2-2; possibly TRBD2 for D (5 bases). The CDR3 loop spans 16 amino acids. The V and J ends lost 1 base and 5 bases respectively, with 14 bases between them. CDR1 LNHDA and CDR2 SQIVND come from the germline V gene (reference sequence). CDR3 in amino acids: CASSIGGIRGTGELFF. CDR3 DNA: TGTGCCAGTAGTATAGGCGGAATTCGGGGAACCGGGGAGCTGTTTTTT.

The rearrangement joins TRBV2 to TRBJ2-7, with 9 bases aligning to TRBD1. J lost 2 bases, V lost 7 bases, and 6 bases had no gene match. From germline, CDR1 is SNHLY and CDR2 FYNNEI. The CDR3 contains 14 residues. CDR3 sequence: CASTPGQGTYEQYF. DNA for the CDR3: TGTGCCAGCACCCCGGGACAGGGAACCTACGAGCAGTACTTC.

The chain has TRBV4-1 and TRBJ2-5; 12 positions agree with TRBD2. Unmatched junction bases numbered 4, after V lost 4 bases and J lost 4 bases. The CDR3 extends over 15 amino acids. CDR1 is MGHRA and CDR2 is YSYEKL in the germline V gene. As DNA, the CDR3 is TGCGCCAGCAGCCTGGGACTAGCGGGCCCAGAGACCCAGTACTTC. This encodes CASSLGLAGPETQYF.